This TCR beta chain was retrieved from a study of synovial regulatory T cells in juvenile arthritis. At the level of the study: A few patients were therapy-naive; 6 or 7 received methotrexate alone.

Germline-derived CDR1 and CDR2 are ENHRY and SYGVKD. The CDR3 totals 15 residues. No DNA sequence is on record. Study-wide results and limits: TCR diversity was lower in inflammation-associated blood Treg cells than in other blood Treg cells. iaTreg TCR repertoires were largely private across patients and partially overlapped synovial Teff and blood CPL.

About this clone: Its antigen remains unidentified.

Clones were sequenced by immunoSEQ multiplex PCR, and TCRdb holds only the in-frame ones, with some missing. Its table records approximately 9,900 clones. This clonotype originated in a donor aged 2-35 years with juvenile idiopathic arthritis. V and J are TRBV10-3 and TRBJ2-7; TCRdb outputs TRBD1, but without DNA this stays unchecked. Sequences were obtained from Treg cells from blood. Subset: remaining (HLA-DR-negative) circulating blood Treg cells. The CDR3 loop is CATIDRASATYEQYF.